This T cell receptor beta chain was captured in a study of control samples from healthy donors and cancer patients. The assay was immunoSEQ multiplex PCR, and TCRdb's table has in-frame clones only and misses some. The sample consists of roughly 20,000 clones, approximately 80% of them appearing once. The CDR3 runs 14 residues. Trimming pared 6 bases from V and 8 bases from J, leaving 17 bases between. Per the germline V gene, CDR1 is LNHDA and CDR2 is SQIVND (reference sequence). J is TRBJ2-4 and V is TRBV19; weak D call: TRBD1 (6 bases). The sequence came from a man in his fifties or sixties with colorectal cancer. Sequencing was performed on PBMCs. CDR3 sequence reads: CASRDRDTMDIQYF. CDR3 in DNA: TGTGCCAGTAGAGATCGGGACACTATGGACATTCAGTACTTC.